This T cell receptor beta chain was documented in a study of CD8 T cells in ankylosing spondylitis. General study findings and limits: Disease-linked clones were CD8+ and relatively rare in peripheral blood.

Quantitative 5'-RACE with molecular barcodes generated TCR beta libraries. TCRdb called the 5' RACE reads again in MiXCR, with one record for every CDR3 protein. The sample yields 180,000 or so distinct CDR3 sequences, approximately 10% seen once. This clonotype was found many times. Its target is unknown. Trimming shortened V by 0 bases and J by 6 bases, and 8 bases separated the two germline ends. Germline lookup yields CDR1 SGDLS and CDR2 YYNGEE. This CDR3 contains 13 residues. The V and J genes are TRBV9 and TRBJ2-3; weak D call: TRBD1 (5 bases). Sequencing input: blood, either unsorted or a sorted T cell fraction (not recorded which). This sequence originates from a male donor with ankylosing spondylitis or in good health (not recorded which). CDR3 sequence reads: CASSVGPGDTQYF. The CDR3 bases are TGTGCCAGCAGCGTAGGCCCAGGGGATACGCAGTATTTT. The entire variable domain, with the rest obtained from reference TRBV9 and TRBJ2-3, is as follows: DSGVTQTPKHLITATGQRVTLRCSPRSGDLSVYWYQQSLDQGLQFLIQYYNGEERAKGNILERFSAQQFPDLHSELNLSSLELGDSALYFCASSVGPGDTQYFGPGTRLTVL.